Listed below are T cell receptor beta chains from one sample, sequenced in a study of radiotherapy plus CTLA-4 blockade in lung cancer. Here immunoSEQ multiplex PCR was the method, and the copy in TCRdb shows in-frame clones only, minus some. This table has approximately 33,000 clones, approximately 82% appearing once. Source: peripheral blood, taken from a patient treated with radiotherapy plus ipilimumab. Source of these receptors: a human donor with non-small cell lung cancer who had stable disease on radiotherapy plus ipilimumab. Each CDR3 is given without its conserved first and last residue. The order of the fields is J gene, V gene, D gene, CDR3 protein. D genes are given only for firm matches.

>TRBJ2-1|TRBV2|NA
ASTPGGGPSYNEQF
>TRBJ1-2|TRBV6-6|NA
ASSYLETVPGYT
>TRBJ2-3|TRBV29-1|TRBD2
SVESSGGWVADTQY
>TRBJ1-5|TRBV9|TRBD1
ASSVTTGGQGESNQPQH
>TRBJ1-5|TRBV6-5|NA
ASSYDRWGGQPQH
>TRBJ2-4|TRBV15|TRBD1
ATSREGQGPVQGIQY
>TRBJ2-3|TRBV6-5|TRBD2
ASSSVGGGATDTQY
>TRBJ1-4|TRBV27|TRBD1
ASGVPPDRGKEKLF
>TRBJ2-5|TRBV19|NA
ASSIRLRARETQY
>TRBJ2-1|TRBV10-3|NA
AISETVGGYNEQF
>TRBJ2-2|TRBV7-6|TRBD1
ASSQTGGMVGELF
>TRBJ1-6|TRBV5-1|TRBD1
ASSFIYRGRDFSYNSPLH
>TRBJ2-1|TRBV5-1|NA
ASSSSAISRNEQF
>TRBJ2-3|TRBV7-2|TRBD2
ASSPEPGGRDTQY
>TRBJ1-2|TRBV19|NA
ASSRLLGMGYT
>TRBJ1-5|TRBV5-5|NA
ASSLEAGFNQPQH
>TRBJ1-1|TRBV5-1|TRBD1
ASSSGQGVGTEAF
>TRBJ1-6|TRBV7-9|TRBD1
ASSLAGGQGNSPLH
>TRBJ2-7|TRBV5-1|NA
ASSFTGTPSGEQY
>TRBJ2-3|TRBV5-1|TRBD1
ASSNGQGNTDTQY
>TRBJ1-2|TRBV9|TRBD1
ASSVAGGEDGYT
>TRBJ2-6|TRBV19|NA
ASSVNNGGANALT
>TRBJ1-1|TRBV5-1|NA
ASSWRDHTEAF
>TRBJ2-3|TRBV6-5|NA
ASSERGGSDTQY
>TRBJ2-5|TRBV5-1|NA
ASSPEGGETQY
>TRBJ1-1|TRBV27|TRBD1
ASSLSRGKTFLTGVDTEAF
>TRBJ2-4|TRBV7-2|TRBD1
ASSKDRALQY
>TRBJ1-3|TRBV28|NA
ASISGQAPSSGNTIY
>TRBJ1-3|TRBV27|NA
ASSFTSLGGTIY
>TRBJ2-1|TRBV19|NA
ASNRDPRGDEQF
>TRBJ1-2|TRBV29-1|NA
SVELYGYT
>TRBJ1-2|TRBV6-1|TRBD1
ASSDGGGTDYGYT
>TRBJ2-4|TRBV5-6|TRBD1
ASSLRGQGSGNIQY
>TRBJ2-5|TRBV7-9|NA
ASSLVGPQETQY
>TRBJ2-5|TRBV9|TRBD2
ASSGSGVETQY
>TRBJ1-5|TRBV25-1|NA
ASSASQGRNQPQH
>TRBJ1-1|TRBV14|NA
ASSQDIGLAEAF
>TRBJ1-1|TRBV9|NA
ASSVVPENTEAF
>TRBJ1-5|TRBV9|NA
ASSAGPTGRNQPQH
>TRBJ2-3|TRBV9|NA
ASSFEGREDTQY
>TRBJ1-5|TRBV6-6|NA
ASSTTGNGVNQPQH
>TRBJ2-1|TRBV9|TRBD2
ASSQTGTSGHNEQF
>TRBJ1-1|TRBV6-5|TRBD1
ASSYSKQGGTEAF
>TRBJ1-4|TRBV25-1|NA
ASSEYGAFNEKLF
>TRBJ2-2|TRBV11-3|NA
ASSLDGGELF
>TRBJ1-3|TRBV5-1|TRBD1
ASSTSPGQGDNTIY
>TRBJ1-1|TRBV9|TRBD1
ASSPGTGPMNTEAF
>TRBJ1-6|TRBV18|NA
ASSLLNFDNSPLH
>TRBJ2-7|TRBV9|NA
ASSVDEAYEQY
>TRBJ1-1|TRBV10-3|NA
ATLATENTEAF
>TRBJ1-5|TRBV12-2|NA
ASRLAGRQGGREPQH
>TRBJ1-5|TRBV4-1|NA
ASSQQEKINQPQH
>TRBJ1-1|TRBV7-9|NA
ASSASNLHRSSSAEAF